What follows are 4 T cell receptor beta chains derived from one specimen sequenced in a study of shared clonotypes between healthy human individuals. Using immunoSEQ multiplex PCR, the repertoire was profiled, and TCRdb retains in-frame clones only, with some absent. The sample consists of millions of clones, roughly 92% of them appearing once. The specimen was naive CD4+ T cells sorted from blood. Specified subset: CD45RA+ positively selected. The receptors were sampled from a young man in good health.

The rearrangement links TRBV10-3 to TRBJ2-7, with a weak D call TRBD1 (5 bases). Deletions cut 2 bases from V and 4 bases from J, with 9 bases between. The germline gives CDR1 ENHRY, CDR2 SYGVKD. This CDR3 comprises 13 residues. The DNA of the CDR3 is TGTGCCATCAGTGAGACCCAGGGATACGAGCAGTACTTC. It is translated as CAISETQGYEQYF.

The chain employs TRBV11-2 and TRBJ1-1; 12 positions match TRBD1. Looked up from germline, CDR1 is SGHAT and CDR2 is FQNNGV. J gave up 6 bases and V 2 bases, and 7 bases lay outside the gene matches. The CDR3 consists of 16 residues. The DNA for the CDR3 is TGTGCCAGCAGCTTACGGGACAGGGGGCATCTAGCTGAAGCTTTCTTT. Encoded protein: CASSLRDRGHLAEAFF.

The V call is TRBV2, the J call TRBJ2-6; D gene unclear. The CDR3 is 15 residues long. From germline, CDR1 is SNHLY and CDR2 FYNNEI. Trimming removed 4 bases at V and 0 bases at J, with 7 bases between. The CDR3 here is CASSVTHSGANVLTF. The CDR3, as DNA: TGTGCCAGCAGTGTAACCCACTCTGGGGCCAACGTCCTGACTTTC. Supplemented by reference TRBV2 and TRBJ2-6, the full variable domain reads EPEVTQTPSHQVTQMGQEVILRCVPISNHLYFYWYRQILGQKVEFLVSFYNNEISEKSEIFDDQFSVERPDGSNFTLKIRSTKLEDSAMYFCASSVTHSGANVLTFGAGSRLTVL.

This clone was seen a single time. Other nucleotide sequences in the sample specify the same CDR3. In DNA, the CDR3 is TGTGCCAGCAGCGGCAACACCGGGGAGCTGTTTTTT. Translation: CASSGNTGELFF. V usage is TRBV9 and J usage is TRBJ2-2; D gene unclear. The germline CDR1 and CDR2 sequences are SGDLS and YYNGEE. The CDR3 contains 12 residues. Trimming shortened V by 3 bases and J by 2 bases, and 2 bases separated the two germline ends.